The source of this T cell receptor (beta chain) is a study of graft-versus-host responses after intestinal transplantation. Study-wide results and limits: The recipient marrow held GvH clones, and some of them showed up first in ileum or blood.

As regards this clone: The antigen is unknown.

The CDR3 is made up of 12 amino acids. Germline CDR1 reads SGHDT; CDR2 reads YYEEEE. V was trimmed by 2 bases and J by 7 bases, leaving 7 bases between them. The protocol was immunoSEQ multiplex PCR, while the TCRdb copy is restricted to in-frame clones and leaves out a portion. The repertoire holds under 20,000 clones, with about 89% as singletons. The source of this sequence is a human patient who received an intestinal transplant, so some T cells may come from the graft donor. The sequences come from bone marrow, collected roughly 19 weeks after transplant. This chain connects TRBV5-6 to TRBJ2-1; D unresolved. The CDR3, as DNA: TGTGCCAGCAGCTTTCTCGGGAATGAGCAGTTCTTC. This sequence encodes CASSFLGNEQFF.